The entry that follows covers one TCR beta chain sequence. Its antigen is unknown. These data come from a study of CD8+ T cells in alopecia areata. Looking at the study overall: The tofacitinib course ran for 6 to 18 months and was followed by 6 months off drug. Whole-study findings and limits: In scalp and blood, many expanded lesional clones persisted during tofacitinib.

In each case, RNA was isolated and then reverse transcribed into cDNA as the sequencing template. Clones were read by immunoSEQ multiplex PCR, and TCRdb kept only the in-frame ones, dropping some. Among approximately 300,000 clones listed, about 62% were seen once. J gave up 5 bases and V 3 bases, and 7 bases lay outside the gene matches. Per germline, CDR1 GTSNPN and CDR2 SVGIG (reference sequence). The CDR3 loop spans 14 amino acids. Indicated treatment: oral pan-JAK inhibitor, 5-10 mg twice daily. Lesional scalp punch biopsies and peripheral blood came from alopecia areata patients. Sequences were derived from CD4+ T cells sorted from blood, sampled at week 24, from a patient treated with tofacitinib. The chain couples TRBV30 to TRBJ2-7, with 10 nucleotides matching TRBD1. The receptor was derived from a human donor with alopecia areata. The CDR3 reads CAWRETGGLDEQYF. The CDR3 DNA is TGTGCCTGGAGGGAGACAGGGGGCCTGGACGAGCAGTACTTC.